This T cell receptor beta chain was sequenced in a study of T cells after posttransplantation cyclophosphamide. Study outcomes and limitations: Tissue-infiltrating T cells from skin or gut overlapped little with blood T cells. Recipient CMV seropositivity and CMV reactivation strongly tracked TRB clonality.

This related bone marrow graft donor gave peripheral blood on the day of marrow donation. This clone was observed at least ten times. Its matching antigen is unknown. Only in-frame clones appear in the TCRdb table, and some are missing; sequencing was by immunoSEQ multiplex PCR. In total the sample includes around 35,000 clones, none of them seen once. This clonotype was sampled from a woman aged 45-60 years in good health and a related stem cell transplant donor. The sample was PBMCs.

The DNA for the CDR3 is TGTGCCACCAGTGATTTGGACCGAGGTCAGGGTGAGCAGTTCTTC. Its translation: CATSDLDRGQGEQFF. The chain has TRBV24-1 and TRBJ2-1, with D possibly TRBD1 on 5 matching bases. V shed 0 bases and J shed 9 bases, with 14 bases lying between them. The CDR3 totals 15 residues. The germline V gene encodes CDR1 KGHDR and CDR2 SFDVKD.